Described below is a single T cell receptor beta chain sequence and its context. The target antigen is unknown. A read error may be the cause here, since a much bigger clone is one base away. The DNA is left out, because the CDR3 cannot be placed on it with certainty; the CDR3 is given as TCRdb lists it. The entry originates in a study of regulatory T cells in long-lasting Graves disease. Whole-study findings and limits: New patients shared approximately 970 public clonotypes, and persistent patients shared more, with about 2,700. Persistent disease was associated with favored TRBV28 usage and with favored use of TRBJ1-2 and TRBJ2-5.

The length of the CDR3 is 15 amino acids, counting both ends. Per the germline V gene, CDR1 is SGHAT and CDR2 is FQNNGV. Combining iRepertoire HTBI primers with Arm-PCR of CDR3 regions, the authors built TCR beta libraries. A single record per CDR3 protein comes from TCRdb applying MiXCR to the multiplex PCR reads. This sample carries roughly 450,000 distinct CDR3 sequences, roughly 23% of them seen once, and the ten largest clones take over 10%. Time point indicated: persistent/refractory GD, antithyroid drugs over 5 years with positive TRAb. Isolated PBMC RNA provided the starting material for the TCR library. Graves' disease diagnosis was established per American Thyroid Association guidelines.

The source of this sequence is a female donor with Graves disease. The chain uses TRBV11-2 and TRBJ2-7; TRBD2, as called in the table, went unchecked against the DNA. The sequences come from peripheral blood mononuclear cells (PBMCs), collected when the disease was refractory, from a patient treated with antithyroid drugs. The CDR3 spells CASSLVGGGIDERYF.